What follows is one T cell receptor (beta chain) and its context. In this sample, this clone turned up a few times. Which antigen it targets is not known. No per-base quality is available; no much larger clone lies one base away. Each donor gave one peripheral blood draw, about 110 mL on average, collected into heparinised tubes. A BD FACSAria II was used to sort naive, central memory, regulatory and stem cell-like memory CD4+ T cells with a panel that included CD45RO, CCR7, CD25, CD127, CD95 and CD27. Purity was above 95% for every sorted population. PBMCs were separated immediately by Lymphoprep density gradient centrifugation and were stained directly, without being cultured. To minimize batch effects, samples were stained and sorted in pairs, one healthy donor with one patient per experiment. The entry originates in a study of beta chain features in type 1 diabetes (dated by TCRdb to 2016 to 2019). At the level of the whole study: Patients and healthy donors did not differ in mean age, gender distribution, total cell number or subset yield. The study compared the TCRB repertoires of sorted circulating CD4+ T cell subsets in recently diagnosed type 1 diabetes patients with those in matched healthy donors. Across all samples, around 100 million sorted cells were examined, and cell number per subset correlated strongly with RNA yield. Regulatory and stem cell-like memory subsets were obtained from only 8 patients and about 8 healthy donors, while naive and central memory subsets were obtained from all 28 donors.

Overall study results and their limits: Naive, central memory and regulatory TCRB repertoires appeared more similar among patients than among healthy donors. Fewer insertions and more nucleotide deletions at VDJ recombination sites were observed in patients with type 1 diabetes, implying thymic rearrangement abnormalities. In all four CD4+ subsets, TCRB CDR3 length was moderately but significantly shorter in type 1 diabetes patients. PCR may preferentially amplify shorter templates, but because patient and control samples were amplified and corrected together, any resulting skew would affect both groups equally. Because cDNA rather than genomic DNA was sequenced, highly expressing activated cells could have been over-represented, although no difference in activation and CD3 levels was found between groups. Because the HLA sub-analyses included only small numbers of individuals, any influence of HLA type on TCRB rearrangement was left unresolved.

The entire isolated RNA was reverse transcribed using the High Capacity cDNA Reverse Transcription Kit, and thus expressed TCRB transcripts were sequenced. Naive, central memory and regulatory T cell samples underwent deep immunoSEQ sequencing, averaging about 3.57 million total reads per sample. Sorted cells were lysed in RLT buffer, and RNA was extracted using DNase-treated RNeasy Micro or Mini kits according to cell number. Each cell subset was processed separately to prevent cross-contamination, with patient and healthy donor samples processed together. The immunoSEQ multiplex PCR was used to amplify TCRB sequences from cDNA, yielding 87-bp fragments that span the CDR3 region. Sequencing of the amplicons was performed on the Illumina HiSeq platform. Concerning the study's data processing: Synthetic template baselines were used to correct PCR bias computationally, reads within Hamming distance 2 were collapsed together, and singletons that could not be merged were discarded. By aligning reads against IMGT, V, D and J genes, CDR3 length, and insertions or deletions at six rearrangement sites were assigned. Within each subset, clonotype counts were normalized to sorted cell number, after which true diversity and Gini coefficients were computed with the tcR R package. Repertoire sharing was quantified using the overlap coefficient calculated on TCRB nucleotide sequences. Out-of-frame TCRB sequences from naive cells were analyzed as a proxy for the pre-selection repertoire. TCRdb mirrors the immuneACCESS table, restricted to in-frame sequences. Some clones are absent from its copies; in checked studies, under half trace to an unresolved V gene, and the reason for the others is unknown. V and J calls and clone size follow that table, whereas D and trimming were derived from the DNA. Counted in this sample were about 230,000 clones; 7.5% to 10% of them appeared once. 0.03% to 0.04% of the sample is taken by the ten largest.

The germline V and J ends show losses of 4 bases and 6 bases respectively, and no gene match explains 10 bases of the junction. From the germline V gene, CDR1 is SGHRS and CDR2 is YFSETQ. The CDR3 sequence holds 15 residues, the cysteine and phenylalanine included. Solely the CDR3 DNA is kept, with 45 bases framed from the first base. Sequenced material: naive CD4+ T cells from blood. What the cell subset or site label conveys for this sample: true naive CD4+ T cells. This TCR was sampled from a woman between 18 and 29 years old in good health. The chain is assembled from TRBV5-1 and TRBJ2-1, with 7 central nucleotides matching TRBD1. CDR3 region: CASSLIGAGGNEQFF. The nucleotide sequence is TGCGCCAGCAGCCTTATAGGGGCAGGGGGCAATGAGCAGTTCTTC.